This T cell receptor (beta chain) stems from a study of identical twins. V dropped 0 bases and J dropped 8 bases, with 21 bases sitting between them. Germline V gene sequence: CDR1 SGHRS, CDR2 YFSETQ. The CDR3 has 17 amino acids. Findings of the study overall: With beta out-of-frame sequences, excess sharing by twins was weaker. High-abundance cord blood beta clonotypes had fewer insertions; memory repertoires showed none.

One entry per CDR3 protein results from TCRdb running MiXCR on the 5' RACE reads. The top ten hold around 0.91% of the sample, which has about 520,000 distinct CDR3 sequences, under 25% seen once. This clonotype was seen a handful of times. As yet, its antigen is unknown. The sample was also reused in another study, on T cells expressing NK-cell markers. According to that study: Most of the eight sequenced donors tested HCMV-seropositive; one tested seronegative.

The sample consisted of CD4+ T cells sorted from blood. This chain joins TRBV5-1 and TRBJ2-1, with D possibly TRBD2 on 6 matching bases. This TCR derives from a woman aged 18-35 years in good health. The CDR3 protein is CASSLAFGSGHWDEQFF. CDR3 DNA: TGCGCCAGCAGCTTGGCCTTCGGTAGCGGACATTGGGATGAGCAGTTCTTC.